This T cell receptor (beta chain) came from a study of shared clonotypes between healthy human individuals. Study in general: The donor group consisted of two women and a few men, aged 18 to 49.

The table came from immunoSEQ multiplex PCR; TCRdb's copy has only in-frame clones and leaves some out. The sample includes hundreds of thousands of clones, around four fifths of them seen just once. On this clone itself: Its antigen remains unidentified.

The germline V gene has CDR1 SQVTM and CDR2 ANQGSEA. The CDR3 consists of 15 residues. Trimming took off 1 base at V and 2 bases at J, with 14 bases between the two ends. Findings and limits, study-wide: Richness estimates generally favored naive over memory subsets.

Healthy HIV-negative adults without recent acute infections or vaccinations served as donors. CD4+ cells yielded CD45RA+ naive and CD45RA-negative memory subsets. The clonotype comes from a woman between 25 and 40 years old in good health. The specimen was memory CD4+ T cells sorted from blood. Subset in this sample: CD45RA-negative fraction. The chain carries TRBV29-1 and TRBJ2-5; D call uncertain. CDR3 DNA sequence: TGCAGCGTTGAAGGGGCGGCAGGTGTACAAGAGACCCAGTACTTC. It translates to CSVEGAAGVQETQYF.